This T cell receptor beta chain derives from a study of T cell responses to AZD1222 COVID-19 vaccine listed by TCRdb under 2021. General notes on the study: TCR sequencing covered over 230 trial participants: 200 to 220 given two doses of AZD1222 and about 26 given two doses of MenACWY control vaccine. Trial participants were enrolled by age into subgroups of 18-55, 56-69 and 70-plus years, and approximately 150, 30 and 60 TCR-sequenced participants, respectively, were included in these subgroups.

The investigation overall reported the following: Vaccine-associated CD4 TCRs spanned the whole spike protein, with dominant responses in regions 160-218 and 743-854. Because no day 14 peak-response samples were available, the repertoires could be characterized only after the peak T cell response. After two AZD1222 doses, both the breadth and the depth of spike-specific TCRs were significantly higher than at day 0 and than in MenACWY recipients. Conclusions about previously exposed vaccinees are limited because only a handful of AZD1222 recipients were SARS-CoV-2 seropositive at baseline. Most participants were white British and females outnumbered males, and the authors suggested that clonal diversity may have been underestimated. Epitopes outside the regions mutated in the B.1.351 and B.1.1.7 variants were reportedly recognized by nearly half of the unique spike-specific TCRs. In the small 56-69-year group, the increase in depth fell short of significance, most likely because of low power.

The CDR3 runs 14 residues from the cysteine to the phenylalanine. The kept DNA is CDR3 alone, 42 bases in frame from the first base. Looking up the germline V gene yields CDR1 SGHDT and CDR2 YYEEEE. Between the V and J ends, shortened by 3 bases and 4 bases respectively, the junction contains 8 bases. The CDR3 regions of human TCRbeta chains were analyzed by immunosequencing. Regarding the original processing steps: TCRs in the repertoires were matched against a reference library of SARS-CoV-2-specific TCRs that had been generated with the MIRA antigen-specificity platform. Breadth was defined as the fraction of unique TCRs that were SARS-CoV-2-associated, and depth was defined as the fraction of total T cells that were SARS-CoV-2-associated. Using the MIRA data, each spike-specific TCR was assigned both to the spike region to which the TCR was reactive and to a CD4 or CD8 class. Log10-transformed breadth and depth values were compared by one-way ANOVA with Sidak's multiple comparisons tests. Sourced from immuneACCESS, this table was stored by TCRdb with only in-frame sequences that have V and J called. A share of the clones is absent; for the studies checked, an unresolved V gene accounts for under half, and the remainder has no known explanation. V and J calls and clone size are those listed in that table; D and trimming were worked out from the DNA. The sample table records some 100,000 clones; over 75% of these occur just once. Roughly 12% of the sample lies in the top ten.

The sample's time point label, in plain terms: baseline before first vaccination. The sample's treatment or condition label is to be understood as: meningococcal conjugate vaccine given as trial control. The vaccinee samples were drawn from two UK trials, COV001 and COV002, one of which was a single-blind randomized controlled phase 2/3 trial testing AZD1222 (ChAdOx1 nCoV-19) in healthy adults. For TCRbeta chain sequencing, PBMC samples were collected from trial participants at day 0 and at day 28 after the second dose. As concerns this clone: Its antigen has not been determined. Base qualities are not provided; no much larger clone lies one nucleotide away.

The sequence was obtained from an adult in good health. The chain is made from TRBV5-6 and TRBJ1-6; the D gene assignment is ambiguous. The sequenced sample was peripheral blood, obtained on day 0 of MenACWY control vaccination. The CDR3 region reads CASSSRNYNSPLHF. In nucleotide form, the sequence is TGTGCCAGCAGCTCGAGGAATTATAATTCACCCCTCCACTTT.